These T cell receptor beta chains were read from a single sample in a study of CD8 T cells in Susac syndrome. TCRdb itself ran the immunoSEQ multiplex PCR reads through MiXCR, one entry per CDR3 protein. This sample has roughly 200,000 distinct CDR3 sequences, with more than 90% found just once. What was sequenced was CD4+ T cells from PBMCs. These receptors all come from a human donor with multiple sclerosis. Each CDR3 is given with its conserved first and last residue. D genes are given only for firm matches.

>TRBD2|TRBV9|TRBJ2-4
CASSPRRGGGIQYF
>TRBD2|TRBV7-2|TRBJ2-7
CASSYIGTSGVYEQYF
>-|TRBV29-1|TRBJ1-2
CSVEGPQGRNGYTF
>-|TRBV7-2|TRBJ2-1
CASSLGPDSSYNEQFF
>-|TRBV12-3/TRBV12-4|TRBJ1-2
CASRGEALFHGYTF
>TRBD2|TRBV7-3|TRBJ2-3
CASSLSGIDTQYF
>-|TRBV14|TRBJ1-1
CASSQYVHTEAFF
>-|TRBV29-1|TRBJ1-2
CSVSAANYGYTF
>-|TRBV5-1|TRBJ1-1
CASSPLDRQNTEAFF
>-|TRBV7-6|TRBJ2-5
CASSPSGVGQYF